This T cell receptor (beta chain) is drawn from a study of T cell responses to AZD1222 COVID-19 vaccine. CDR3 size: 15 residues. V gave up 0 bases and J gave up 4 bases, with 10 bases separating them. CDR1 MNHEY and CDR2 SVGAGI come from the germline V gene. Broader study findings: No repertoire was sampled before or during the peak T cell response, only after it. Targeting of unmutated variant regions was reportedly seen in nearly half of spike-specific TCRs. White British ancestry dominated among donors, who included more females, and clonal diversity was possibly underestimated. Dominant CD4 TCR responses targeted spike regions 160-218 and 743-854.

The protocol was immunoSEQ multiplex PCR, while the TCRdb copy is restricted to in-frame clones and leaves out a portion. The table has approximately 150,000 clones, about 90% seen once; the top ten hold 1.1%. In the case of this clone: What it binds is not known.

This receptor was obtained from an adult who received the AZD1222 COVID-19 vaccine. Sequencing used peripheral blood, obtained 28 days after the second AZD1222 dose. The J gene is TRBJ1-5, the V gene TRBV6-5, with D tentatively TRBD1 (6 bases). CDR3 region: CASSYSRGGNQPQHF. The CDR3 nucleotides read TGTGCCAGCAGTTACTCGAGGGGGGGGAATCAGCCCCAGCATTTT.